This TCR beta chain emerged from a study of blood T cell repertoires in COVID-19. The overall study: The origin of the acute and convalescent COVID-19 samples was the United States, Italy and Spain. PBMCs, B-cell-depleted T cells, or T cells provided the cDNA or gDNA that made up the material.

V was pared by 5 bases and J by 0 bases, with 10 bases between. From germline, CDR1 is SGHTA and CDR2 FQGNSA. CDR3 length equals 14 residues. The table lists this clone with a few counts. Authors' data handling: It was from reference gene primer amplification that nucleated cell counts were estimated. Produced via immunoSEQ multiplex PCR; TCRdb's table is partial and in-frame only. The DNA gave D and trimming, while V, J and clone size come from that table. Of nearly 110,000 clones in the sample, approximately 80% were seen once. The source of this sequence is a woman aged 60 to 75 with acute or convalescent COVID-19. The rearrangement uses TRBV7-2 and TRBJ1-1; tentatively, D is TRBD1 (5 bases). Sequencing was done on a sample of peripheral blood. CDR3 loop: CASSKSRVNTEAFF. The CDR3 DNA sequence: TGTGCCAGCAGCAAGTCCAGGGTGAACACTGAAGCTTTCTTT.